This T cell receptor (beta chain) comes out of a study of shared clonotypes between healthy human individuals (dated by TCRdb to 2019 to 2021). Some background on the complete study: The cohort comprised a couple of women and a few men aged 18 to 49 years. For each donor, CD4 naive and CD4 memory were each run on three plates, CD8 naive on two plates, and CD8 memory on one plate. To estimate repertoire size and how much clonotypes are shared between individuals, the study performed deep sequencing of blood TCR repertoires from roughly five healthy adults. To increase sequencing depth and limit assay-specific biases, different laboratories used diverse techniques to prepare libraries and sequence TCR repertoires. Between about 0.94 and 10 billion PBMCs per donor were obtained by leukapheresis.

In the case of this clone: The specificity of this receptor is unknown. The record has no base qualities; no much larger clone is one base away.

Using the deep immunoSEQ assay, TCR CDR3 regions were amplified from genomic DNA by multiplex PCR. Extracted genomic DNA from each cell subset was distributed evenly across all wells of several immunoSEQ 96-well plates, and each plate was treated as a replicate. For sorted subsets, each replicate PCR was loaded with 150 to 250 ng genomic DNA, equivalent to 30,000 to 35,000 T cell genomes. The purified libraries were quantified using a Qubit 3.0 fluorometer, sized with a Bioanalyzer 2100, and then quantified again using the KAPA Library Quantification kit. Every immunoSEQ 96-well plate was sequenced on a separate single-read 150-cycle Illumina NextSeq 550 flow cell. As for how the authors treated the data: Because the immunoSEQ output included only junctional sequences and no quality scores, the filtering could not be the same as the filtering used for full-length reads. To assign V/J genes and CDR3, sequences were annotated using PyIR, a Python wrapper for IgBLAST v1.9, with IMGT germline references. Reads with weak V/J assignments (E-value above 1e-6), missing CDR3, stop codons, out-of-frame junctions, or ambiguous translated residues were removed. A V3J clonotype was defined by an identical inferred V gene, J gene, and CDR3 amino acid sequence. Percentage overlap between repertoires was calculated by dividing the number of shared unique clonotypes by the size of the smaller repertoire. Repertoire richness was assessed with RTK rarefaction, the Chao1 estimator, and Recon v2.1 estimates of unobserved clonotypes. Generation probabilities for all TCRbeta clonotypes obtained by the gDNA method from a few donors were computed using OLGA. Imported from immuneACCESS, the table was reduced by TCRdb to in-frame sequences with V and J called. These copies leave out some clones; in studies compared against another copy, an unresolved V gene accounts for under half, and the cause of the remainder is not known. V and J calls and clone size come straight from that table; D and trimming were deduced from the DNA. Present in this sample are 650,000 to 800,000 clones, roughly nine tenths of which were seen just once. Of the sample, about 24% falls within the top ten clones.

The CDR3 sequence holds 15 residues, the cysteine and phenylalanine included. Only CDR3 DNA is held: 45 bases, read in frame from base 1. The germline V gene specifies SGHVS as CDR1 and FNYEAQ as CDR2. V and J are trimmed by 1 base and 0 bases, and the gene matches miss 2 bases of the junction. For the CD8 naive samples, CD45RO-negative cells were positively selected for CCR7, yielding a CD45RA+CCR7+ population from which TemRA cells were excluded. The donors were healthy, HIV-negative adults who had no recently reported acute infections or vaccinations. Every donor was a Caucasian adult living in Nashville, Tennessee, USA. After blood collection by leukapheresis, PBMCs were isolated using Ficoll-Histopaque density gradient centrifugation and then cryopreserved in the vapor phase of liquid nitrogen. Purity and quantity of every magnetically sorted T cell population were checked by analytical flow cytometry. Each sorted fraction had its genomic DNA isolated and then quantified by UV absorbance on a Nanodrop 2000c.

Points the paper makes about the study in general: Because the study included a small number of donors, the genetic and exposure-history diversity represented was limited. Incomplete sequencing was indicated by rarefaction of sorted-subset datasets, despite the large sequencing depth. Compared with non-shared clonotypes, the clonotypes found in all four sorted-subset donors had higher generation probabilities. Based on pairwise subsampling, the degree of clonotype sharing among donors was expected to be affected by sequencing depth. About 4.5% of naive CD4, roughly 3.5% of naive CD8, 2.3% of memory CD4, and 0.35% to 0.5% of memory CD8 clonotypes were shared across several donors. Sampling was restricted to blood, and TCR repertoires in tissue are likely to differ from TCR repertoires in blood. Naive subsets generally had larger estimated clonotype richness than memory subsets.

Recombination joined TRBV7-6 with TRBJ2-7; 8 middle bases align to TRBD1. The sequencing input was naive CD8+ T cells sorted from blood. The intended sense of this specimen's cell subset or site label: CD45RA+CCR7+. The TCR originated in a man between 25 and 39 years old in good health. The CDR3 reads CASSLEGQGSYEQYF. The bases read TGTGCCAGCAGCTTAGAAGGACAGGGCTCCTACGAGCAGTACTTC.